This T cell receptor (beta chain) was sequenced in a study of blood T cell repertoires in COVID-19. In the study's own analysis: The assay estimated nucleated cells by amplifying reference gene primers. Data came from immunoSEQ multiplex PCR; TCRdb stores just in-frame clones and leaves some out. That table gives V, J and clone size, and the DNA gave D and trimming. This table holds 150,000 to 200,000 clones, about 81% found once. This TCR derives from a human donor in a cohort sampled during active COVID-19. Source material: peripheral blood.

CDR3 sequence: CASSLGQGAYEQYF. DNA for the CDR3: TGTGCCAGCAGCTTGGGACAGGGGGCGTACGAGCAGTACTTC. The V gene is TRBV5-5, the J gene TRBJ2-7, with TRBD1 matching 10 bases. The CDR3 covers 14 residues. J was trimmed by 4 bases and V by 0 bases; bases with no gene match: 1. Germline CDR1 is SGHKS and CDR2 is YYEKEE (reference sequence).